This T cell receptor beta chain appears in the sequencing data of a study of CD8 T cells in Susac syndrome. Random hexamers were used to reverse transcribe about 0.45 to 1 ug of RNA. TCRdb re-called the immunoSEQ multiplex PCR reads through MiXCR, storing one row per CDR3 protein. The sample lists around 300,000 distinct CDR3 sequences, 92% seen once, with around 0.07% in the top ten. Negative isolation yielded CD8+ and CD4+ T cells; FACS enriched TEMRA cells. This clonotype has just one count. Germline loops: CDR1 SGHAT, CDR2 FQNNGV. CDR3 size: 14 residues. Deletions cut 5 bases from V and 6 bases from J, with 15 bases between.

This chain connects TRBV11-2 to TRBJ2-3, with D perhaps TRBD1 (6 bases). The TCR originated in a human donor with multiple sclerosis. The source material was CD4+ T cells from PBMCs. CDR3 residues: CASSNHRTVDTQYF. CDR3 DNA sequence: TGTGCCAGCAGCAATCACAGGACAGTTGATACGCAGTATTTT.